This is a list of T cell receptor beta chains from one sample in a study of cytomegalovirus exposure and HLA in healthy donors. Profiled with immunoSEQ multiplex PCR; TCRdb holds only in-frame clones, not every one. The sample has tens of thousands of clones, approximately 82% seen once. Material: PBMCs. The receptor source for this set is a man aged 40-49 years in good health and CMV-seronegative. CDR3s include the opening cysteine and the closing phenylalanine or tryptophan. The order of the fields is V gene, clone size, J gene, D gene, CDR3 DNA, CDR3 protein. D genes are given only for firm matches. Clone size is stated in some rows and not others, as once, few, many or a class when expanded.

TRBV6-1,few,TRBJ2-7,-,TGTGCCAGCAGTGAAGCGGGGGCGGTGGAAGAGCAGTACTTC,CASSEAGAVEEQYF
TRBV30,-,TRBJ1-5,-,TGTGCCTGGAGAGGGCCAAACCTAGCAGACAATCAGCCCCAGCATTTT,CAWRGPNLADNQPQHF
TRBV4-1,-,TRBJ2-7,TRBD2,TGCGCCAGCAGCCAAGATTTGGCGGGAGTGGGGACCTTAAGGCAGTACTTC,CASSQDLAGVGTLRQYF
TRBV9,-,TRBJ2-3,TRBD2,TGTGCCAGCAGCCAAAGGACTAGCGGACTGGGAGATACGCAGTATTTT,CASSQRTSGLGDTQYF
TRBV15,-,TRBJ1-2,TRBD1,TGTGCCACCAGCAGAGCTTCGGGACAGGGGGGTGGCTACACCTTC,CATSRASGQGGGYTF
TRBV7-8,-,TRBJ1-2,-,TGTGCCAGCAGCTTTAACCTGGACAGCGCCTATGGCTACACCTTC,CASSFNLDSAYGYTF
TRBV19,-,TRBJ2-7,-,TGTGCCAGTAGTGATGAGGGAGACGAGCAGTACTTC,CASSDEGDEQYF
TRBV28,once,TRBJ1-1,TRBD1,TGTGCCAGCAGACCTGGACAGGGTGACACTGAAGCTTTCTTT,CASRPGQGDTEAFF
TRBV6-1,few,TRBJ1-5,-,TGTGCCAGCAACGTAGGGGGTCAGCCCCAGCATTTT,CASNVGGQPQHF
TRBV14,-,TRBJ2-7,TRBD1,TGTGCCAGCAGCCAAGAGGGACAGCCCTCCTACGAGCAGTACTTC,CASSQEGQPSYEQYF
TRBV2,-,TRBJ2-5,TRBD1,TGTGCCAGCAGTGACGGGACAGGGATAGTGGAGACCCAGTACTTC,CASSDGTGIVETQYF
TRBV6-5,-,TRBJ1-2,-,TGTGCCAGCAGAACCGGGAGTAACTATGGCTACACCTTC,CASRTGSNYGYTF
TRBV27,-,TRBJ1-2,TRBD1,TGTGCCAGCAGTTCCCCAGGGGGTCCCTGGGGCTACACCTTC,CASSSPGGPWGYTF
TRBV4-1,-,TRBJ2-7,TRBD2,TGCGCCAGCAGCCAAGAAGGGTTGGGACTAGCGGGAGAAGGCTCCTACGAGCAGTACTTC,CASSQEGLGLAGEGSYEQYF